The clone carrying this T cell receptor beta chain showed up many times. The antigen is unknown. Read sequence stops 3 residues before the CDR3 end, and the germline J gene provides the missing end. Per the germline V gene, CDR1 is SGHKS and CDR2 is YYEKEE (reference sequence). The CDR3 consists of 14 residues. Deletions cut 0 bases from V and 0 bases from J, with 6 bases between. The data were produced by immunoSEQ multiplex PCR, yet TCRdb's version contains in-frame clones alone and is incomplete. The repertoire has tens of thousands of clones, none seen only once; the ten largest take about 1.5%. This entry belongs to a study of T cell clonality in common variable immunodeficiency. Whole-study findings and limits: CVID subjects showed higher TCRbeta clonality than healthy controls. CVID subjects shared fewer TCRbeta clones than healthy controls did.

Blood samples were heparinized, about 4.5 to 9 ml per donor. Material: peripheral blood mononuclear cells. This receptor was identified in a person aged 18 to 69 in good health. The rearrangement uses TRBV5-5 and TRBJ1-1, with a possible D match to TRBD1 (6 bases). Partial CDR3 DNA: TGTGCCAGCAGCTTGGACAGGGTGAACACTGAA. Its translation is CASSLDRVNTE. The full CDR3 reads CASSLDRVNTEAFF.